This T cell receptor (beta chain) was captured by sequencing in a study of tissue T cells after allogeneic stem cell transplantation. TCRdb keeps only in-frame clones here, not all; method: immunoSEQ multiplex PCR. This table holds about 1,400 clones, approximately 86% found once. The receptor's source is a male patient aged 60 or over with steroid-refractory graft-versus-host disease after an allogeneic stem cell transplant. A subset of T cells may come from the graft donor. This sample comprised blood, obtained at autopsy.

The CDR3 is CASSPPIRTGPYNEQFF. CDR3 nucleotide sequence: TGTGCCAGCAGTCCGCCGATAAGGACAGGCCCCTACAATGAGCAGTTCTTC. The V gene is TRBV7-8, the J gene TRBJ2-1, with 7 bases fitting TRBD1. Per the germline V gene, CDR1 is SGHVS and CDR2 is FQNEAQ. CDR3 length: 17 residues. The trim removed 6 bases at V and 2 bases at J, leaving 13 bases unmatched.